This T cell receptor beta chain was captured in a study of blood T cell repertoires in COVID-19. On the study more broadly: COVID-19 samples from acute and convalescent phases originated in the United States, Italy and Spain. T cells, B-cell-depleted T cells, or PBMCs supplied cDNA or gDNA.

Libraries were prepared by immunoSEQ multiplex PCR; TCRdb keeps only in-frame clonotypes and omits some of them. The sample holds 110,000 or so clones; approximately 80% are singletons and the top ten take over 7.5%. Losses at the gene ends were 8 bases for V and 2 bases for J; bases not matched to a gene: 1. Germline V gene lookup returns CDR1 MDHEN and CDR2 SYDVKM. The CDR3 has 13 amino acids. The gene calls are TRBV28 and TRBJ2-5, with 11 positions matching TRBD2. The sequencing input was peripheral blood. The TCR sequence derives from a woman aged 40 to 55 with acute or convalescent COVID-19. Written as DNA, the CDR3 is TGTGCCAGCCGGACTAGCGGGCAAGAGACCCAGTACTTC. It encodes CASRTSGQETQYF.